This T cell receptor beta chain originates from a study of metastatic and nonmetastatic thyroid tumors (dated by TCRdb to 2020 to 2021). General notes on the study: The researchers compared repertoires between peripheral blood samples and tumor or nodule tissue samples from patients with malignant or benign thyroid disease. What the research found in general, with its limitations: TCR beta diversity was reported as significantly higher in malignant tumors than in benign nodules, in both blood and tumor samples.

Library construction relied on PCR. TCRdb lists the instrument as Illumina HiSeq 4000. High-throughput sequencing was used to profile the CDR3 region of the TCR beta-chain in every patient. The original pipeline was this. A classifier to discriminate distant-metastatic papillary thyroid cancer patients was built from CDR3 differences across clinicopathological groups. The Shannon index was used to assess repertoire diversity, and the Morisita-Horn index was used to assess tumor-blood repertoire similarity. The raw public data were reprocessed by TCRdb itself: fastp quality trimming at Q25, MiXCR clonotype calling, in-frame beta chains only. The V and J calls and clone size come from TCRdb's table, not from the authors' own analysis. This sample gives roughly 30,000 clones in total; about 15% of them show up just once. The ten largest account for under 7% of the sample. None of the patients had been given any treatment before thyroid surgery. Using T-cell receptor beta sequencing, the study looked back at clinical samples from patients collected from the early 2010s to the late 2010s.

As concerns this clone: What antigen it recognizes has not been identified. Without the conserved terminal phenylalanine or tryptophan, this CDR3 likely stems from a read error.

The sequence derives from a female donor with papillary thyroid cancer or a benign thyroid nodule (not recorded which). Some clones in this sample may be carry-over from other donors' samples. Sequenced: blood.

The CDR3 has the sequence CASNKGLKETQYL. The bases are TGTGCCAGCAACAAGGGCCTAAAAGAGACCCAGTACTTA. The rearranged segments are TRBV28 and TRBJ2-5; no D segment can be confidently identified. The CDR3 region is 13 residues in length, termini included. The CDR3 DNA has 39 bases and is translated from base 1. V loses 7 bases, J loses 3 bases, and the germline ends lie 12 bases apart. The germline V gene supplies CDR1 MDHEN and CDR2 SYDVKM.